This T cell receptor (beta chain) was sequenced for a study of regulatory T cells in long-lasting Graves disease. In regard to this clonotype: What it recognizes is unknown.

HTBI primers from iRepertoire and Arm-PCR of CDR3 regions yielded the TCR beta libraries. TCRdb re-called the multiplex PCR reads through MiXCR, storing one row per CDR3 protein. The data hold around 420,000 distinct CDR3 sequences, with 15% observed a single time. Study results and limitations: Those with persistent Graves' had less TCR diversity than newly diagnosed patients. Owing to a sample size that was small, accuracy may have been reduced.

The time point was: newly diagnosed GD, antithyroid drugs for less than 3 months. Making the TCR library involved RNA that had been extracted from PBMCs. This CDR3 has 15 residues. After removal of 0 bases from V and 4 bases from J, the junction contained 4 bases not matched to a gene. CDR1 and CDR2 (germline): SGDLS, YYNGEE. Another study also made use of these data, one on T cells in Graves' hyperthyroidism and ophthalmopathy. From that paper: The study excluded patients with uncontrolled infection, other autoimmune disease, pregnancy or lactation.

This chain uses TRBV9 with TRBJ2-7; 10 bases agree with TRBD2. The clonotype originates from a woman aged 40 to 55 with Graves disease. This sample comprised peripheral blood mononuclear cells (PBMCs), obtained at new diagnosis, from a patient treated with antithyroid drugs. The CDR3 coding sequence is TGTGCCAGCAGCGTAGAGGCTAGCGGGAGTTACGAGCAGTACTTC. Translating gives CASSVEASGSYEQYF. The full variable domain, in which reference TRBV9 and TRBJ2-7 provide the parts outside the CDR3, is DSGVTQTPKHLITATGQRVTLRCSPRSGDLSVYWYQQSLDQGLQFLIQYYNGEERAKGNILERFSAQQFPDLHSELNLSSLELGDSALYFCASSVEASGSYEQYFGPGTRLTVT.